Below, one T cell receptor (beta chain) is given with its context. This clone was seen just once. Its target antigen remains unknown. Base qualities are not recorded, but no much larger clone differs from it by a single base. These data belong to a study of shared clonotypes between healthy human individuals (TCRdb year 2020). With respect to the entire study: Two women and a few men aged 18 to 49 years were included in the cohort. For each donor, three plates each were used for CD4 naive and CD4 memory, two plates were used for CD8 naive, and one plate was used for CD8 memory. To estimate repertoire size and how much clonotypes are shared between individuals, the study performed deep sequencing of blood TCR repertoires from a handful of healthy adults. To increase sequencing depth and limit assay-specific biases, TCR repertoire library preparation and sequencing were carried out by different laboratories using diverse techniques. Between about 0.94 and 8.9 billion PBMCs per donor were obtained by leukapheresis.

Using the deep immunoSEQ assay, TCR CDR3 regions were amplified from genomic DNA by multiplex PCR. Extracted genomic DNA from each cell subset was spread evenly across all wells of several immunoSEQ 96-well plates, with each plate serving as a replicate. For sorted subsets, each replicate PCR was loaded with 200 ng genomic DNA, equivalent to 30,000 or so T cell genomes. Purified libraries were measured with a Qubit 3.0 fluorometer, size-checked on a Bioanalyzer 2100, and measured again with the KAPA Library Quantification kit. A separate single-read 150-cycle Illumina NextSeq 550 flow cell was used to sequence each immunoSEQ 96-well plate. In the paper's pipeline: Because the immunoSEQ output included only junctional sequences and no quality scores, the filtering could not be the same as the filtering used for full-length reads. Sequences were annotated with PyIR, a Python wrapper for IgBLAST v1.9, and V/J genes and CDR3 were assigned using IMGT germline references. Any read was removed if the V/J assignment was weak (E-value above 1e-6), the CDR3 was missing, or the read contained stop codons, out-of-frame junctions, or ambiguous translated residues. V3J clonotypes were defined as sequences sharing an identical inferred V gene, J gene, and CDR3 amino acid sequence. Percentage overlap between repertoires was calculated by dividing the number of shared unique clonotypes by the size of the smaller repertoire. RTK rarefaction, the Chao1 estimator, and Recon v2.1 estimates of unobserved clonotypes were used to assess repertoire richness. Generation probabilities were computed with OLGA for all TCRbeta clonotypes obtained by the gDNA method from several donors. TCRdb's version of the immuneACCESS table is confined to in-frame rearrangements and falls short of the full clone set. An unresolved V gene accounts for under half of the shortfall where checked; the remainder is of unknown origin. That table supplies the V and J calls and clone size; D and trimming were determined from the DNA. The sample records about 990,000 clones, around 82% of which are singletons. The ten largest make up 0.5% to 0.65% of the sample.

Trimming costs V 0 bases and J 3 bases, and their ends lie 12 bases apart. The germline V gene supplies CDR1 MNHNS and CDR2 SASEGT. The cysteine opens and the phenylalanine closes a CDR3 of 15 amino acids. Only the CDR3 portion is preserved as DNA: 45 bases, with reading frame beginning at the first base. Beyond this particular receptor, the publication reports: Across four donors, about 5.2% of naive CD4, 3% to 4% of naive CD8, under 2.5% of memory CD4, and approximately 0.4% of memory CD8 clonotypes were shared. Sampling was restricted to blood, and TCR repertoires in tissues likely differ from the TCR repertoires found in blood. Based on pairwise subsampling, the degree of clonotype sharing among donors was expected to be affected by sequencing depth. Larger estimated clonotype richness was generally found for naive subsets than for memory subsets. Incomplete sequencing was indicated by rarefaction of sorted-subset datasets, despite the large sequencing depth. Higher generation probabilities were observed for clonotypes shared by all four sorted-subset donors than for non-shared clonotypes. The small number of donors limited the genetic and exposure-history diversity represented.

The donors were healthy, HIV-negative adults who had no recently reported acute infections or vaccinations. Only Caucasian adults living in Nashville, Tennessee, USA were represented among the donors. Magnetic negative selection was used to enrich CD4+ T cells, after which naive cells were positively selected on CD45RA and the negative fraction became the memory subset. Blood was obtained by leukapheresis, after which PBMCs were separated by Ficoll-Histopaque density gradient centrifugation and cryopreserved in liquid nitrogen vapor phase. Analytical flow cytometry was used to check the purity and quantity of every magnetically sorted T cell population. Genomic DNA was isolated from every sorted fraction and measured by UV absorbance on a Nanodrop 2000c.

The sequencing input was memory CD4+ T cells from PBMCs. Taken with the paper, the label for cell subset or site translates to: CD45RA-negative fraction. The V and J genes are TRBV6-1 and TRBJ2-7, with a weak D call of TRBD1 (6 bases match). The receptor's source is a young man in good health. Some clones in this sample may be carry-over from other donors' samples. In nucleotide form, the sequence is TGTGCCAGCAGTGAAGCTTCAGGGGCGTTCTACGAGCAGTACTTC. It translates to CASSEASGAFYEQYF.